The following is a T cell receptor beta chain sequence with its context. The source of the sample is a study of monozygotic twins with inflammatory bowel disease. The CDR3 sequence is 18 residues long. Germline CDR1 reads SGHRS; CDR2 reads YFSETQ. Following a re-call of the 5' RACE reads, TCRdb has one entry per CDR3 protein and lacks DNA. This sample's table has roughly 330,000 distinct CDR3 sequences. Sequenced: blood. This clonotype originated in a human donor with ulcerative colitis or Crohn's disease, or a healthy co-twin of an affected twin (not recorded which). V usage is TRBV5-1 and J usage is TRBJ2-1; TCRdb selects TRBD1, and the lack of DNA leaves this call unchecked. CDR3 region: CASSPGQVTSGSYNEQFF.